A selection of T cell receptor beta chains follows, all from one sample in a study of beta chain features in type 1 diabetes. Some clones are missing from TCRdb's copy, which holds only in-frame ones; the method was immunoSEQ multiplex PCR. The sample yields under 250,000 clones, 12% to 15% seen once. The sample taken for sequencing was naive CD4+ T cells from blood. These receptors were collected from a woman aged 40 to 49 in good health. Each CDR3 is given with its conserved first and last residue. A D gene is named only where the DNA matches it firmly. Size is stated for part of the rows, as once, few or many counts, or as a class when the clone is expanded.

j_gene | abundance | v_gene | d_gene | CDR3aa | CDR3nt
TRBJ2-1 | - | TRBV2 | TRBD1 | CASRGGTGSVDEQFF | TGTGCCAGCAGAGGTGGGACAGGGTCGGTCGATGAGCAGTTCTTC
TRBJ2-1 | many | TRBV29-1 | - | CSIDSHNEQFF | TGCAGCATTGACAGTCACAATGAGCAGTTCTTC
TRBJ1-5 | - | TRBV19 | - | CASTLDAYSNQPQHF | TGTGCCAGTACCTTAGATGCCTATAGCAATCAGCCCCAGCATTTT
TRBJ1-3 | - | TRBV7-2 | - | CASSPRGSGNTIYF | TGTGCCAGCAGCCCCCGAGGGTCGGGAAACACCATATATTTT
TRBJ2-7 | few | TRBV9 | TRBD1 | CASSGGQGGVSYEQYF | TGTGCCAGCAGCGGAGGACAGGGTGGGGTCTCCTACGAGCAGTACTTC
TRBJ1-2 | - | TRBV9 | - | CASSVAPGGFSTNYGYTF | TGTGCCAGCAGCGTAGCTCCCGGGGGGTTCTCCACTAACTATGGCTACACCTTC
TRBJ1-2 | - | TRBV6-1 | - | CASSVGRGWDGYTF | TGTGCCAGCAGTGTGGGCAGGGGCTGGGATGGCTACACCTTC
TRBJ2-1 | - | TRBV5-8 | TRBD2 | CASSSSGGVSWEQFF | TGTGCCAGCAGCTCTAGCGGGGGGGTTAGTTGGGAGCAGTTCTTC
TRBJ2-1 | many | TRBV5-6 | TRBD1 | CASSWDSRNEQFF | TGTGCCAGCAGCTGGGACAGTAGGAATGAGCAGTTCTTC
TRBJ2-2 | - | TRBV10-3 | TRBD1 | CAITRGLGTGELFF | TGTGCCATCACCAGGGGGCTCGGCACCGGGGAGCTGTTTTTT
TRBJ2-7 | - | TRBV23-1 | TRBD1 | CASSLWDSPYEQYF | TGCGCCAGCAGTCTGTGGGACAGCCCCTACGAGCAGTACTTC
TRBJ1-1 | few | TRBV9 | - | CASSVVARGGNTEAFF | TGTGCCAGCAGCGTAGTAGCTAGGGGGGGAAACACTGAAGCTTTCTTT
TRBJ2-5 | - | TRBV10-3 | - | CAISPAGSQETQYF | TGTGCCATCAGCCCGGCGGGGTCACAAGAGACCCAGTACTTC
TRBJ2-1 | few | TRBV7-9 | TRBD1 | CASSYMGTGSYNEQFF | TGTGCCAGCAGCTACATGGGGACAGGATCCTACAATGAGCAGTTCTTC
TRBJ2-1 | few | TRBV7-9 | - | CASSLVSGDNEQFF | TGTGCCAGCAGCTTAGTTTCGGGGGACAATGAGCAGTTCTTC
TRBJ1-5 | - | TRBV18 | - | CASSLRGPGYSNQPQHF | TGTGCCAGCTCACTCAGGGGCCCAGGGTATAGCAATCAGCCCCAGCATTTT
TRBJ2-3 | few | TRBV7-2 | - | CASSPHILGGTDTQYF | TGTGCCAGCAGCCCACACATCTTGGGGGGAACAGATACGCAGTATTTT
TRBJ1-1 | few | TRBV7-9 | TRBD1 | CASSPTGGTEAFF | TGTGCCAGCAGTCCTACAGGGGGCACTGAAGCTTTCTTT
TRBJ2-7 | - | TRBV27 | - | CASSPRTISYEQYF | TGTGCCAGCAGTCCCCGGACTATTTCTTACGAGCAGTACTTC
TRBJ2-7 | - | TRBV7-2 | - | CASSLYRMAGQDYEQYF | TGTGCCAGCAGCTTGTATAGGATGGCTGGACAAGACTACGAGCAGTACTTC
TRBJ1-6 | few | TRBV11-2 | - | CASQQGSSSYNSPLHF | TGTGCCAGCCAGCAAGGGAGTAGCTCCTATAATTCACCCCTCCACTTT
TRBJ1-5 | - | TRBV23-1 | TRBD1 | CASSPGTGGKSNQPQHF | TGCGCCAGCAGCCCCGGGACAGGGGGAAAGAGCAATCAGCCCCAGCATTTT